Described below is a single T cell receptor (beta chain) sequence and its context. What it binds is unknown. Using its own MiXCR run on the 5' RACE reads, TCRdb lists one record per CDR3 protein. The table includes approximately 190,000 distinct CDR3 sequences, approximately 16% detected once. These data come from a study of identical twins. Study-wide results and limits: Among beta out-of-frame sequences, excess sharing between twins appeared weaker. Monozygotic twins shared more out-of-frame TCR alpha than recombination models predicted. Sequences that were out-of-frame, alpha and twin-shared displayed an excess of low generation probability.

The germline V gene has CDR1 SGHRS and CDR2 YFSETQ. The CDR3 is 14 residues long. Trimming took off 3 bases at V and 5 bases at J, with 13 bases between the two ends. The same specimen was also included in a second study, on T cells expressing NK-cell markers. As reported in that work: In several donors, dominant clonotypes made up about 28.3-65% of CD3+CD56-NKG2C+ cells.

The rearrangement joins TRBV5-1 to TRBJ2-3, with D tentatively TRBD2 (5 bases). The specimen sequenced was CD8+ T cells sorted from blood. The sequence came from a woman aged 18-35 years in good health. CDR3 coding DNA: TGCGCCAGCAGCTCGGACCTCGGAGGAGATACGCAGTATTTT. Translated: CASSSDLGGDTQYF. Filled out from reference TRBV5-1 and TRBJ2-3, the complete variable domain reads KAGVTQTPRYLIKTRGQQVTLSCSPISGHRSVSWYQQTPGQGLQFLFEYFSETQRNKGNFPGRFSGRQFSNSRSEMNVSTLELGDSALYLCASSSDLGGDTQYFGPGTRLTVL.